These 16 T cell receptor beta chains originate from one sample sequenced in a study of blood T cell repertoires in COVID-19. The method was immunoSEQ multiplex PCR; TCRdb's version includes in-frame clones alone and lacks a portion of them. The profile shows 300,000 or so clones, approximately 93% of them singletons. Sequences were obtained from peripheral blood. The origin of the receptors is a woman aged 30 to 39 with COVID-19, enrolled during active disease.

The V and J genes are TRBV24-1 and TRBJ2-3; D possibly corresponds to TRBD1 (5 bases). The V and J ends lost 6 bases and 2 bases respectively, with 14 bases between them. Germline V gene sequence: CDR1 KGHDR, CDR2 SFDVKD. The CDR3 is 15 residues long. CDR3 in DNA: TGTGCCACCAGTTGGGGCACCCTAAACACAGATACGCAGTATTTT. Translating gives CATSWGTLNTDTQYF.

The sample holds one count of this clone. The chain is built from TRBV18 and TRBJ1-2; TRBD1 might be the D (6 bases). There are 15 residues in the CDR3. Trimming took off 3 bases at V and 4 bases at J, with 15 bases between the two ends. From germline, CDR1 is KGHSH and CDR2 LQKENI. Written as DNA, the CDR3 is TGTGCCAGCTCACCGACAGGAGAACGGGGCTATGGCTACACCTTC. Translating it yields CASSPTGERGYGYTF.

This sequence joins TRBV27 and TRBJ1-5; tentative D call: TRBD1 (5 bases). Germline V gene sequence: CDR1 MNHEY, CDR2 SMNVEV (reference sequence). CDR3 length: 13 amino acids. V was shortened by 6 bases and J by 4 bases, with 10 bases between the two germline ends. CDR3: CASSLRVNQPQHF. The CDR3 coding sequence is TGTGCCAGCAGCCTCAGGGTTAATCAGCCCCAGCATTTT.

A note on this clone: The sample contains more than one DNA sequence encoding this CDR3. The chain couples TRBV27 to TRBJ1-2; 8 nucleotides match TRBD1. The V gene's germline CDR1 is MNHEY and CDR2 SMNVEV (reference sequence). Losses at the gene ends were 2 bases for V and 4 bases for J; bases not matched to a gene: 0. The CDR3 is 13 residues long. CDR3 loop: CASSLGTGYGYTF. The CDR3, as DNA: TGTGCCAGCAGTTTAGGGACAGGCTATGGCTACACCTTC.

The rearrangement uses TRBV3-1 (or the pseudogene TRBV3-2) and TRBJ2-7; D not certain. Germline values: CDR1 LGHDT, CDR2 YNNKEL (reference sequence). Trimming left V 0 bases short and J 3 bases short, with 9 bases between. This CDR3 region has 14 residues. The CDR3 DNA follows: TGTGCCAGCAGCCAAGATCAGACTGGCTACGAGCAGTACTTC. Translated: CASSQDQTGYEQYF.

The chain's CDR3 is CASSFAVGRGTNTQYF. The CDR3, as DNA: TGTGCCAGCAGTTTCGCCGTCGGGAGAGGTACGAATACGCAGTATTTT. The chain couples TRBV6-5 to TRBJ2-3, with D perhaps matching TRBD2 (6 bases). The V and J ends lost 4 bases and 7 bases respectively, with 21 bases between them. Germline CDR1 and CDR2: MNHEY and SVGAGI. CDR3 length: 16 amino acids.

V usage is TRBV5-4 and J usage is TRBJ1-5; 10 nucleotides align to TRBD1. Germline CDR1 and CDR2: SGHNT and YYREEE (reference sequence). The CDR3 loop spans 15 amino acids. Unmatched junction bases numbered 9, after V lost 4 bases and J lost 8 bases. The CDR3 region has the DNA TGTGCCAGCAGCCGGGGGACAGGGGATAGAGAGCCCCAGCATTTT. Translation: CASSRGTGDREPQHF.

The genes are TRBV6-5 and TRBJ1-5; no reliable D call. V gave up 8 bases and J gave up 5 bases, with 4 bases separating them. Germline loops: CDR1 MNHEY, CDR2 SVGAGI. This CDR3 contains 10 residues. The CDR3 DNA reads TGTGCCAGCGACTATCAGCCCCAGCATTTT. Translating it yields CASDYQPQHF.

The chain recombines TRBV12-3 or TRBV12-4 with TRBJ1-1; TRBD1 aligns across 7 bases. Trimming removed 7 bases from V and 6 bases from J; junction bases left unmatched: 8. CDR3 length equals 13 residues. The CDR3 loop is CASNNQGGAEAFF. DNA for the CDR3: TGTGCCAGCAATAATCAGGGGGGCGCTGAAGCTTTCTTT.

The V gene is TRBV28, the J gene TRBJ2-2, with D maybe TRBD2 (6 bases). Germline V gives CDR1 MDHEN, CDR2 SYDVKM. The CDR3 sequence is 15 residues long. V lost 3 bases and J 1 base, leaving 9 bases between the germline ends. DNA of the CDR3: TGTGCCAGCAGTTTGGTGGGAGGGAACACCGGGGAGCTGTTTTTT. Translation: CASSLVGGNTGELFF.

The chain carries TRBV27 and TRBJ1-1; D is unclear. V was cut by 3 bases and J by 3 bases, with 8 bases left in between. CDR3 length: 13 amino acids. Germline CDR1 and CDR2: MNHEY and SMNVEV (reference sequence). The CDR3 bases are TGTGCCAGCAGTTTCAAACAGCACACTGAAGCTTTCTTT. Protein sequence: CASSFKQHTEAFF.

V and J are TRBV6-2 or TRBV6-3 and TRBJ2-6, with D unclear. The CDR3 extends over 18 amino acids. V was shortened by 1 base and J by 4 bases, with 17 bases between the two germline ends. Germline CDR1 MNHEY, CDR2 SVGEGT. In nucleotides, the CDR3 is TGTGCCAGCAGTTACTTTCGGTTCTCCCCCGTGGGGGCCAACGTCCTGACTTTC. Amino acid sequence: CASSYFRFSPVGANVLTF.

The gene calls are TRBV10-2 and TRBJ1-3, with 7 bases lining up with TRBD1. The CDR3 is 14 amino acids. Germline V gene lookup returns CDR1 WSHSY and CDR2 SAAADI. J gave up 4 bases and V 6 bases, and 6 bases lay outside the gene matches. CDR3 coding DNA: TGCGCCAGCAGCCCCGGACAGGCCGGAAACACCATATATTTT. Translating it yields CASSPGQAGNTIYF.

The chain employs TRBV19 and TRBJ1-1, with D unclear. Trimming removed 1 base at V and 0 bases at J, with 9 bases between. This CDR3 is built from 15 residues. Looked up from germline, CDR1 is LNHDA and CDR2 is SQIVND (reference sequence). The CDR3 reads CASSIGSQLNTEAFF. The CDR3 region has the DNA TGTGCCAGTAGTATAGGATCACAGCTGAACACTGAAGCTTTCTTT.

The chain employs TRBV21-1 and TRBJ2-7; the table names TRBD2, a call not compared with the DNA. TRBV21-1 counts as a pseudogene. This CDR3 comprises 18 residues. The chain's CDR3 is CASSKAGTLTSEDYEQYF. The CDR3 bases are TGTGCCAGCAGCAAAGCGGGGACCTTGACTAGCGAAGACTACGAGCAGTACTTC.

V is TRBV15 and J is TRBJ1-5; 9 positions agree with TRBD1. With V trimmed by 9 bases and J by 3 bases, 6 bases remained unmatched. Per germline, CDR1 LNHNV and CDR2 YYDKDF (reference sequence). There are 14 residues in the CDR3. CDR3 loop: CATGQGSLNQPQHF. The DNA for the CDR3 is TGTGCCACGGGACAGGGCTCCCTCAATCAGCCCCAGCATTTT.